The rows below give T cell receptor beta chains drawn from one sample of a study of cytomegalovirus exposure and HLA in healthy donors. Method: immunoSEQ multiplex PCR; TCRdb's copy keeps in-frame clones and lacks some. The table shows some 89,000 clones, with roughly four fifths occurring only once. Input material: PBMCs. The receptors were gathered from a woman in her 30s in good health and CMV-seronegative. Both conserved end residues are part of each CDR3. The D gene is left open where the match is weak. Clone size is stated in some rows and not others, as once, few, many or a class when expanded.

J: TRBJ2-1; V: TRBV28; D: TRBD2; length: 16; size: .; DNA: TGTGCCAGCACCGCTACCCGGGCTAGCGGGGGCAATGAGCAGTTCTTC; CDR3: CASTATRASGGNEQFF
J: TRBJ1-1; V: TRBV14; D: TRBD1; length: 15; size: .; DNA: TGTGCCAGCAGCCCCATCGGGACAGGGCACACTGAAGCTTTCTTT; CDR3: CASSPIGTGHTEAFF
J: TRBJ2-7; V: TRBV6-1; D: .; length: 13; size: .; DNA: TGTGCCAGCCGCGGGGACCTCTCCTACGAGCAGTACTTC; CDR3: CASRGDLSYEQYF
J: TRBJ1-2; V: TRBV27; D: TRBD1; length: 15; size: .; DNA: TGTGCCAGCAGTCCCGAGATCAGGGGGCCGTATGGCTACACCTTC; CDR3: CASSPEIRGPYGYTF
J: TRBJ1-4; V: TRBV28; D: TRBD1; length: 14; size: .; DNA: TGTGCCAGCTCTCCGGGACAGTTTCTTGAAAAACTGTTTTTT; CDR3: CASSPGQFLEKLFF
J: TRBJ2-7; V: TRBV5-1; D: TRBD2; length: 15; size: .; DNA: TGCGCCAGCAGCCAAGGGACTAGCGGAAGCTACGAGCAGTACTTC; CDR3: CASSQGTSGSYEQYF
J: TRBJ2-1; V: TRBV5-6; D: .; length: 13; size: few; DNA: TGTGCCAGCAGCTTGGCGGGGGATTTTGAGCAGTTCTTC; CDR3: CASSLAGDFEQFF
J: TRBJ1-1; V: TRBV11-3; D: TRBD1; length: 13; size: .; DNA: TGTGCCAGCAGCTTAGATAGGACAGGGTCAGCTTTCTTT; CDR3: CASSLDRTGSAFF
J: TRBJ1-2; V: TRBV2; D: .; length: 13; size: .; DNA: TGCGCCAGCAGTCTTCAACATACTACTGGCCACACCTTC; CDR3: CASSLQHTTGHTF
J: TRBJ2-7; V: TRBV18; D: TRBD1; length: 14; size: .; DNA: TGTGCCAGCTCATCAGGGACAGATTCCTACGAGCAGTACTTC; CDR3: CASSSGTDSYEQYF
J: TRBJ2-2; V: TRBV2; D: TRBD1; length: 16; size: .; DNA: TGTGCCAGCAGTGAAGAGGGACAGGGGGCCACCGGGGAGCTGTTTTTT; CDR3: CASSEEGQGATGELFF
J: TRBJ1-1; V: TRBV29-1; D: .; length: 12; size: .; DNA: TGCAGCGTCTCCCCCCAGGGAACTGAAGCTTTCTTT; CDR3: CSVSPQGTEAFF
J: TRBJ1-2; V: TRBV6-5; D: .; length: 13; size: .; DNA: TGTGCCAGCATCCTCATGAACGGCTATGGCTACACCTTC; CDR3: CASILMNGYGYTF
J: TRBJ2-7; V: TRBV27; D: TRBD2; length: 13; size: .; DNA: TGTGCCAGCGGTAGCGGGAGCGCATACGAGCAGTACTTC; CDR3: CASGSGSAYEQYF
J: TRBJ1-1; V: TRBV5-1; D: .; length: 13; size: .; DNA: TGCGCCAGCAGCGTGGGACAGAACACTGAAGCTTTCTTT; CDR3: CASSVGQNTEAFF
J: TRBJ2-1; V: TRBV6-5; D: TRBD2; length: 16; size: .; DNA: TGTGCCAGCAGTTATCCGACTAGCGGGGCTTACAATGAGCAGTTCTTC; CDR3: CASSYPTSGAYNEQFF
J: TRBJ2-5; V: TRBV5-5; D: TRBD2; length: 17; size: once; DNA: TGTGCCAGCAGCTTCACCGGGACTAGCGGGAGTTCGGGGACCCAGTACTTC; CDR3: CASSFTGTSGSSGTQYF
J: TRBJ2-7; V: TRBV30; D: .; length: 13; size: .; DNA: TGTGCCTGGAGCCTGCTTGAGGGGGGGGAGCAGTACTTC; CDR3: CAWSLLEGGEQYF
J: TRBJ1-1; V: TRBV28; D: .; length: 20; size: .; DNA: TGTGCCAGCAGTTTTGGCCCTATAGCCCCTGACTACAGGGTGAACACTGAAGCTTTCTTT; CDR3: CASSFGPIAPDYRVNTEAFF
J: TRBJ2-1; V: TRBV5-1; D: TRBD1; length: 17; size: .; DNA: TGCGCCAGCAGCGAGACCCCTTTAGGGCAGGGGGCCGGTGAGCAGTTCTTC; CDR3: CASSETPLGQGAGEQFF
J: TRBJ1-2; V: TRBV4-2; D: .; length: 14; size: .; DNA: TGTGCCAGCAGCCAAGTAGGGAGTGGAAATGGCTACACCTTC; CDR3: CASSQVGSGNGYTF
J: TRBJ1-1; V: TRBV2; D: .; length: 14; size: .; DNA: TGTGCCAGCCGACCACCCCAGGGTAACACTGAAGCTTTCTTT; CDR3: CASRPPQGNTEAFF
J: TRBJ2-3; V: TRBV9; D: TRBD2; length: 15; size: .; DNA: TGTGCCAGCAGCCCGAGCGGGAGAAAGGCAGATACGCAGTATTTT; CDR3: CASSPSGRKADTQYF
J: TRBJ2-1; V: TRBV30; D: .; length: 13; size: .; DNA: TGTGCCTGGAGTGTAATCCAGCGTCGGGGACAGTTCTTC; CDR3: CAWSVIQRRGQFF
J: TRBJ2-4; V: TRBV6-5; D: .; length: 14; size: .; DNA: TGTGCCAGCAGACAAGCAGGGTTTCAGGACATTCAGTACTTC; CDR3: CASRQAGFQDIQYF
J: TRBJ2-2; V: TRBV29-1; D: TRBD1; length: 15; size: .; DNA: TGCAGCGTCGTCCCGGACAGGGGTATCACCGGGGAGCTGTTTTTT; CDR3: CSVVPDRGITGELFF
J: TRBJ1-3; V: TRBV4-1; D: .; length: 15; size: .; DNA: TGCGCCAGCAGCCAAGTGTCCCGCTCTGGAAACACCATATATTTT; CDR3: CASSQVSRSGNTIYF
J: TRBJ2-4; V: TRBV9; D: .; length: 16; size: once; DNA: TGTGCCAGCAGCGTAGATCCTAGAGGGACCAAAAACATTCAGTACTTC; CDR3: CASSVDPRGTKNIQYF